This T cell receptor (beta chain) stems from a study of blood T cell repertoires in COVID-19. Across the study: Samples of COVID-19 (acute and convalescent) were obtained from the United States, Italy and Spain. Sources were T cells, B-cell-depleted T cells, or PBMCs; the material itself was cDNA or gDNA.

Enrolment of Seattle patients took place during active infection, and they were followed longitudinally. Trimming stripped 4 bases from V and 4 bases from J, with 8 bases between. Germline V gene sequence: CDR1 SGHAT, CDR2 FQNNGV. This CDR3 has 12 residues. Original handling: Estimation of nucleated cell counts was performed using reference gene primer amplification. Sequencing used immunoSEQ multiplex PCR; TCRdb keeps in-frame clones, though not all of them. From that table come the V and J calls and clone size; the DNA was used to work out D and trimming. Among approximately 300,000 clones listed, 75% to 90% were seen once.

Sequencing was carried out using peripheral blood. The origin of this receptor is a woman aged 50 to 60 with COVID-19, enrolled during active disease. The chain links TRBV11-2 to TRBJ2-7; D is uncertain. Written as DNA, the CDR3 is TGTGCCAGCAGCTGGGCCTTTTACGAGCAGTACTTC. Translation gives CASSWAFYEQYF.